The 8 T cell receptor beta chains listed next were all sequenced from one sample in a study of blood T cell repertoires in COVID-19. Measured with immunoSEQ multiplex PCR; TCRdb has only the in-frame clones, and not every one. The top ten hold 44% of the sample, which has about 150,000 clones, approximately 87% seen once. Sequencing input: peripheral blood. Every receptor here comes from a human donor in a cohort sampled during active COVID-19.

The chain links TRBV2 to TRBJ1-4; D is unresolved. The germline V gene encodes CDR1 SNHLY and CDR2 FYNNEI. V was clipped by 5 bases and J by 0 bases, with 13 bases between them. The CDR3 covers 16 residues. The CDR3 loop reads CASSNLGRATNEKLFF. The CDR3 coding sequence is TGTGCCAGCAGTAACTTAGGGCGGGCAACTAATGAAAAACTGTTTTTT.

The chain has TRBV11-1 and TRBJ2-3; 11 bases are shared with TRBD2. Germline assignment: CDR1 SGHAT and CDR2 FQDESV (reference sequence). This CDR3 comprises 16 residues. V gave up 5 bases and J gave up 3 bases; unmatched junction bases: 7. The CDR3 DNA is TGTGCCAGCAGCAGACTTAGCGGGGGGGCAACAGATACGCAGTATTTT. Residues: CASSRLSGGATDTQYF. Based on the CDR3 plus reference TRBV11-1 and TRBJ2-3, the full variable domain is EAEVAQSPRYKITEKSQAVAFWCDPISGHATLYWYRQILGQGPELLVQFQDESVVDDSQLPKDRFSAERLKGVDSTLKIQPAELGDSAMYLCASSRLSGGATDTQYFGPGTRLTVL.

In nucleotides, the CDR3 is TGTGCCATCAGTCCCCGACAGGGGTCCTACGAGCAGTACTTC. Its translation: CAISPRQGSYEQYF. The chain employs TRBV10-3 and TRBJ2-7, with 8 nucleotides matching TRBD1. With 5 bases clipped from V and 1 base from J, the junction kept 4 bases outside the gene matches. CDR3 length: 14 amino acids. Germline assignment: CDR1 ENHRY and CDR2 SYGVKD.

V and J are TRBV7-3 and TRBJ2-1, with 10 bases fitting TRBD2. The V and J ends lost 2 bases and 6 bases, in that order; junction bases with no gene match: 13. The CDR3 contains 18 residues. Germline V CDR1 and CDR2: SGHTA, FQGTGA. CDR3 sequence: CASSLLGPTSGMVNEQFF. The CDR3 DNA reads TGTGCCAGCAGCTTACTGGGGCCCACTAGCGGGATGGTCAATGAGCAGTTCTTC.

The CDR3 loop is CASSPLLAGDYNEQFF. CDR3 nucleotide sequence: TGTGCCAGCTCACCTCTACTAGCGGGGGACTACAATGAGCAGTTCTTC. V usage is TRBV18 and J usage is TRBJ2-1; 11 nucleotides match TRBD2. V dropped 3 bases and J dropped 3; count of bases not matched to a gene: 4. The CDR3 is 16 residues long. Germline V gives CDR1 KGHSH, CDR2 LQKENI.

This sequence joins TRBV11-2 and TRBJ2-5; the match to TRBD2 covers 7 bases. J was trimmed by 7 bases and V by 3 bases; bases with no gene match: 8. This CDR3 is 14 amino acids long. CDR1 is SGHAT and CDR2 is FQNNGV in the germline V gene. The CDR3 protein is CASSFQRGETTQYF. The CDR3 nucleotides are TGTGCCAGCAGCTTTCAACGGGGGGAAACGACCCAGTACTTC.

The chain recombines TRBV28 with TRBJ1-2, with TRBD1 as a possible D gene (6 bases). The V and J ends lost 6 bases and 5 bases respectively, with 16 bases between them. The length of the CDR3 is 14 residues. The germline gives CDR1 MDHEN, CDR2 SYDVKM. In DNA form, the CDR3 reads TGTGCCAGCAGCTGGGGGCTCCTTAGGTATGGCTACACCTTC. Protein sequence: CASSWGLLRYGYTF.

The chain employs TRBV3-1 (or the pseudogene TRBV3-2) and TRBJ1-1; maybe TRBD1 (5 bases). V was clipped by 0 bases and J by 3 bases, with 14 bases between them. CDR1 LGHDT and CDR2 YNNKEL come from the germline V gene (reference sequence). The CDR3 extends over 16 amino acids. DNA for the CDR3: TGTGCCAGCAGCCAAGAGGCGGGACGTGGGTACACTGAAGCTTTCTTT. It codes for CASSQEAGRGYTEAFF.